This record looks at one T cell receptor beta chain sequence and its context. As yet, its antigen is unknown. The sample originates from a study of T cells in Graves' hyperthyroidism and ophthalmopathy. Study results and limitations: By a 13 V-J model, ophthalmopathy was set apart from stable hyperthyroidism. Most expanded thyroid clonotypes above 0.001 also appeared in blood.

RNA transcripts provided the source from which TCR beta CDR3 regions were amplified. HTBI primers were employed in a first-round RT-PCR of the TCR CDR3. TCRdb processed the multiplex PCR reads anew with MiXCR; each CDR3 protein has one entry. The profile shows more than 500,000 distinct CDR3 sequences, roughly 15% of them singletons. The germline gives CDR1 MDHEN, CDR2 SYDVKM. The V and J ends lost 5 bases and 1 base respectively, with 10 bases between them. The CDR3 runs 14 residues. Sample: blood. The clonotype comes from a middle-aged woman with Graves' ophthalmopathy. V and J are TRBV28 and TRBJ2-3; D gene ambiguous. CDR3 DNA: TGTGCCAGCAGTCCCAATTACCGCACAGATACGCAGTATTTT. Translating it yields CASSPNYRTDTQYF.